This T cell receptor beta chain was sequenced in a study of T cell repertoires in cytomegalovirus infection. About this clonotype itself: Its cognate antigen is unknown.

Using its own MiXCR run on the reads, TCRdb lists one record per CDR3 protein. The data contain 65,000 to 85,000 distinct CDR3 sequences, more than 25% of them singletons. This CDR3 comprises 15 residues. V was trimmed by 1 base and J by 4 bases, leaving 11 bases between them. The germline V gene encodes CDR1 LNHNV and CDR2 YYDKDF (reference sequence). The V and J genes are TRBV15 and TRBJ2-1; D not resolved. This sequence originates from a human donor in good health (CMV status not recorded). Some clones in this sample may be carry-over from other donors' samples. The specimen comprised CD8+ T cells from cultured PBMCs, sampled from culture after CMV antigen stimulation. The CDR3 DNA sequence: TGTGCCACCAGCAGAGCGGCGCCCCGGTACAATGAGCAGTTCTTC. Its protein is CATSRAAPRYNEQFF.